Described below is a single T cell receptor (beta chain) sequence and its context. The antigen remains undetermined. In corrective heart surgery, resections were taken, and these provided the thymus tissue. Donors consisted of healthy Finnish infants (having corrective surgery for congenital heart defects). The sample comes from a study of human thymus T cells. Study-wide findings and caveats: Thymic repertoires from unrelated individuals overlapped highly, related research reported. Biased V and J segment usage appeared in thymus and peripheral blood.

Only in-frame clones appear in the TCRdb table, and some are missing; sequencing was by immunoSEQ multiplex PCR. The data show tens of thousands of clones, 85% to 95% seen once. This TCR derives from a girl under three years old with a congenital heart defect but otherwise immunologically healthy. Material for sequencing was thymus tissue.

The DNA of the CDR3 is TGTGCCAGCAGCGTAGCGGGTAGCGGGGGGACCTACGAGCAGTACTTC. Protein sequence: CASSVAGSGGTYEQYF. This rearrangement joins TRBV9 to TRBJ2-7; 10 positions agree with TRBD2. Germline V CDR1 and CDR2: SGDLS, YYNGEE. This CDR3 is built from 16 residues. J lost 2 bases, V lost 0 bases, and 5 bases had no gene match.